This passage covers 18 T cell receptor beta chains from one sample sequenced in a study of cytomegalovirus exposure and HLA in healthy donors. A multiplex PCR was run with 60 Vbeta primers and 13 Jbeta primers. Assay: immunoSEQ multiplex PCR; the TCRdb copy retains only in-frame clones and omits some. Of 150,000 to 200,000 clones listed, more than 65% were seen once; the top ten hold roughly 2.7%. Sequenced material: PBMCs. The receptors derive from a woman aged 40 to 50 in good health and CMV-seropositive.

The chain combines TRBV10-1 with TRBJ2-2, with 7 nucleotides matching TRBD2. The CDR3 has 16 amino acids. Germline V CDR1 and CDR2: WNHNN, SYGVQD (reference sequence). V shed 4 bases and J 0 bases; nucleotides not matched to a gene: 5. The chain's CDR3 is CASSVPGGSNTGELFF. The CDR3 region has the DNA TGCGCCAGCAGTGTTCCGGGGGGATCGAACACCGGGGAGCTGTTTTTT.

The chain has TRBV6-1 and TRBJ2-7; 13 nucleotides match TRBD2. The CDR3 covers 17 residues. Germline assignment: CDR1 MNHNS and CDR2 SASEGT. Trimming at V came to 4 bases and at J to 0 bases, leaving 6 bases not matched to a gene. CDR3 sequence reads: CASSGPTSGRTSYEQYF. Here the CDR3 DNA reads TGTGCCAGCAGTGGCCCGACTAGCGGGAGGACCTCCTACGAGCAGTACTTC.

The J gene is TRBJ1-5, the V gene TRBV6-4, with TRBD1 identical over 7 bases. The V segment lost 8 bases and the J segment 7 bases; nucleotides outside the gene matches: 14. From germline, CDR1 is MRHNA and CDR2 SNTAGT. The CDR3 runs to 15 residues. The CDR3 reads CASAKRQGEGQPQHF. The CDR3 bases are TGTGCCAGCGCAAAAAGACAGGGCGAAGGACAGCCCCAGCATTTT.

The V and J genes are TRBV6-4 and TRBJ2-5; D not resolved. The CDR3 sequence is 13 residues long. Trimming took off 10 bases at V and 5 bases at J, with 17 bases between the two ends. Germline V gene lookup returns CDR1 MRHNA and CDR2 SNTAGT. CDR3 bases: TGTGCCACCGCAAAAAGACTCGGGGAGACCCAGTACTTC. It yields the protein CATAKRLGETQYF.

The J gene is TRBJ2-7, the V gene TRBV6-5; 10 bases are shared with TRBD1. V dropped 6 bases and J dropped 3; count of bases not matched to a gene: 2. The germline V gene encodes CDR1 MNHEY and CDR2 SVGAGI. The CDR3 extends over 13 amino acids. CDR3 DNA sequence: TGTGCCAGCAGGACAGGGGGCATCTACGAGCAGTACTTC. Translating gives CASRTGGIYEQYF.

The chain recombines TRBV4-1 with TRBJ2-7; 9 bases are a match to TRBD2. V lost 8 bases, J lost 1 base, and 9 bases stayed unmatched. This CDR3 has 15 amino acids. The germline gives CDR1 MGHRA, CDR2 YSYEKL. As DNA, the CDR3 is TGCGCCAGCGGCCCTTTGAGCGGGGGGTCCTACGAGCAGTACTTC. Translation gives CASGPLSGGSYEQYF.

The V call is TRBV15, the J call TRBJ1-5; TRBD1 matches 7 bases. The CDR3 length is 16 residues. Per the germline V gene, CDR1 is LNHNV and CDR2 is YYDKDF (reference sequence). Unmatched junction bases numbered 7, after V lost 3 bases and J lost 2 bases. CDR3 DNA sequence: TGTGCCACCAGCAGCCAGGGGGGAGAGGGCAATCAGCCCCAGCATTTT. It translates to CATSSQGGEGNQPQHF.

V usage is TRBV5-8 and J usage is TRBJ2-1; 10 bases are shared with TRBD1. CDR1 and CDR2 (germline): SGHTS, YDEGEE. V dropped 7 bases and J dropped 0; count of bases not matched to a gene: 10. The CDR3 has 17 residues. This chain's CDR3 is CASPGTGASFSYNEQFF. CDR3 bases: TGTGCCAGCCCCGGGACAGGGGCCTCTTTCTCCTACAATGAGCAGTTCTTC.

The chain is built from TRBV5-1 and TRBJ2-7; possibly TRBD1 for D (7 bases). This CDR3 spans 13 amino acids. Germline CDR1 is SGHRS and CDR2 is YFSETQ. Between the trimmed V and J ends, which lost 4 bases and 5 bases, there was a span of 13 bases. The CDR3 nucleotides read TGCGCCAGCAGCGGAGGGGGCTACCACGAGCAGTACTTC. It translates to CASSGGGYHEQYF.

CDR3 protein: CASSLGSGRLNEQFF. CDR3 nucleotides: TGTGCCAGCAGCTTAGGTAGCGGGAGGCTCAATGAGCAGTTCTTC. The V call is TRBV11-2, the J call TRBJ2-1; 10 nucleotides align to TRBD2. Germline CDR1 SGHAT, CDR2 FQNNGV. CDR3 length equals 15 residues. V gave up 1 base and J gave up 6 bases; unmatched junction bases: 3.

The rearrangement links TRBV19 to TRBJ2-3, with unresolved D. V was shortened by 5 bases and J by 4 bases, with 10 bases between the two germline ends. The CDR3 loop spans 13 amino acids. Looked up from germline, CDR1 is LNHDA and CDR2 is SQIVND (reference sequence). The CDR3 nucleotides are TGTGCCAGTAGTTTTGGGCCGGCAGATACGCAGTATTTT. Protein product: CASSFGPADTQYF.

V is TRBV5-4 and J is TRBJ1-1; tentative D call: TRBD1 (6 bases). The CDR3 sequence is 15 residues long. CDR1 is SGHNT and CDR2 is YYREEE in the germline V gene (reference sequence). V dropped 2 bases and J dropped 4 bases, with 15 bases sitting between them. The CDR3, as DNA: TGTGCCAGCAGCTTTTGGGGTAGGGGGATCACTGAAGCTTTCTTT. Amino acid sequence: CASSFWGRGITEAFF.

This chain links TRBV5-1 with TRBJ1-6, with 7 bases that match TRBD1. V dropped 0 bases and J dropped 7; count of bases not matched to a gene: 7. The CDR3 length is 16 residues. Germline V gene sequence: CDR1 SGHRS, CDR2 YFSETQ. CDR3 bases: TGCGCCAGCAGCTTGGTTCCGGGGACAGCCAATTCACCCCTCCACTTT. Its translation: CASSLVPGTANSPLHF.

The rearrangement uses TRBV7-3 and TRBJ1-2; 9 bases are a match to TRBD1. Germline V lookup: CDR1 SGHTA, CDR2 FQGTGA. The junction had 8 bases not matched to a gene; V was cut back by 5 bases and J by 7 bases. The CDR3 has 14 amino acids. CDR3 nucleotide sequence: TGTGCCAGCAGCCAAGGACAGGGGCAGGGTGGCTACACCTTC. The encoded protein is CASSQGQGQGGYTF. The whole variable domain, filled in from reference TRBV7-3 and TRBJ1-2, reads GAGVSQTPSNKVTEKGKYVELRCDPISGHTALYWYRQSLGQGPEFLIYFQGTGAADDSGLPNDRFFAVRPEGSVSTLKIQRTERGDSAVYLCASSQGQGQGGYTFGSGTRLTVV.

The CDR3 DNA reads as TGTGCCAGCAGCTTGGACAGGGGACGCCACGAGCAGTACTTC. Protein sequence: CASSLDRGRHEQYF. The chain uses TRBV7-2 and TRBJ2-7; 9 bases map to TRBD1. Trimming removed 3 bases from V and 5 bases from J; junction bases left unmatched: 5. Germline loops: CDR1 SGHTA, CDR2 FQGNSA. The CDR3 runs 14 residues.

The genes are TRBV9 and TRBJ1-2, with TRBD1 matching over 8 bases. The V gene's germline CDR1 is SGDLS and CDR2 YYNGEE. With V trimmed by 3 bases and J by 3 bases, 10 bases remained unmatched. The CDR3 extends over 16 amino acids. CDR3 region: CASSAHVDRGHYGYTF. The CDR3 DNA reads as TGTGCCAGCAGCGCACATGTCGACAGGGGCCACTATGGCTACACCTTC.

The chain carries TRBV5-4 and TRBJ1-1; 9 bases match TRBD1. The V and J ends lost 6 bases and 1 base, in that order; junction bases with no gene match: 4. This CDR3 has 14 residues. Germline CDR1 is SGHNT and CDR2 is YYREEE (reference sequence). The CDR3: CASKDRGQNTEAFF. The CDR3 region has the DNA TGTGCCAGCAAGGACAGGGGACAGAACACTGAAGCTTTCTTT. The full variable domain, in which reference TRBV5-4 and TRBJ1-1 provide the parts outside the CDR3, is ETGVTQSPTHLIKTRGQQVTLRCSSQSGHNTVSWYQQALGQGPQFIFQYYREEENGRGNFPPRFSGLQFPNYSSELNVNALELDDSALYLCASKDRGQNTEAFFGQGTRLTVV.

The chain is built from TRBV5-1 and TRBJ2-5; 9 bases align to TRBD1. The J call is uncertain, as TRBJ2-7 better fits the DNA end. The CDR3 covers 15 residues. In germline, CDR1 is SGHRS, CDR2 YFSETQ. The CDR3 DNA reads as TGCGCCAGCAGCCTGGCCGGGACAGGGACCTACGAGCAGTACTTC. Protein: CASSLAGTGTYEQYF.